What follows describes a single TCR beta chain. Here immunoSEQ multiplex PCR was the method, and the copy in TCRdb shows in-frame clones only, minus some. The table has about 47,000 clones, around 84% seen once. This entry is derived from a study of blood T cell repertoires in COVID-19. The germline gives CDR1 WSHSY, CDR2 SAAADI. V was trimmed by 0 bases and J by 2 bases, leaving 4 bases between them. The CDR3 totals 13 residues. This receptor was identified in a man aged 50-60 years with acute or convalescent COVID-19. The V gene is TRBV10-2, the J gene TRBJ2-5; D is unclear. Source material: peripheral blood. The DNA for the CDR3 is TGCGCCAGCAGTGAGTCCGTACAAGAGACCCAGTACTTC. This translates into CASSESVQETQYF.